One and the same sample provided the 27 T cell receptor beta chains below, sequenced in a study of Tregs in tolerant kidney transplant recipients. Clones were sequenced by immunoSEQ multiplex PCR, and TCRdb holds only the in-frame ones, with some missing. The sample data list 50,000 or so clones. Sequenced here: CD4+ T cells from blood, sampled before the transplant. The receptors here all came from a human donor who received a combined kidney and bone marrow transplant.

Comment on this clone: The read finishes 3 residues shy of the CDR3 end, and the germline J gene is used to complete it. V is TRBV5-1 and J is TRBJ1-4, with D unclear. Trimming took off 0 bases at V and 8 bases at J, with 8 bases between the two ends. The CDR3 runs 13 residues. The germline V gene has CDR1 SGHRS and CDR2 YFSETQ. Partial CDR3 DNA: TGCGCCAGCAGCTTGGATAAGGTAGAAAAA. Translated, it gives CASSLDKVEK. The whole CDR3 sequence is CASSLDKVEKLFF.

In regard to this clone: The missing CDR3 end, 3 residues past where the read stops, is filled in from the germline J gene. The rearrangement joins TRBV7-2 to TRBJ2-3; TRBD2 is a possible D gene (6 bases). Trimming stripped 5 bases from V and 3 bases from J, with 15 bases between. CDR3 size: 15 residues. Germline-derived CDR1 and CDR2 are SGHTA and FQGNSA. CDR3 region: CASSLGPAGTDTQYF. Partial CDR3 DNA: TGTGCCAGCAGCCTAGGACCGGCGGGGACAGATACG.

About this clone itself: The missing CDR3 end, 3 residues past where the read stops, is filled in from the germline J gene. The rearrangement joins TRBV30 to TRBJ2-3; TRBD1 matches 8 bases. The J segment lost 5 bases and the V segment lost 1 base, leaving 2 bases of the junction unmatched. The V gene's germline CDR1 is GTSNPN and CDR2 SVGIG (reference sequence). The CDR3 length is 13 residues. CDR3 loop: CAWSADREDTQYF. CDR3 bases read: TGTGCCTGGAGTGCGGACAGGGAAGATACG.

As regards this clone: The observed sequence ends 3 residues before the CDR3 terminus, with the missing tail filled in from the germline J gene. V and J are TRBV6-2 or TRBV6-3 and TRBJ2-1; D might be TRBD1 (5 bases). The ends were cut back, 6 bases at V and 6 bases at J, with 12 bases in the middle. Germline values: CDR1 MNHEY, CDR2 SVGEGT. This CDR3 is built from 13 residues. The chain's CDR3 is CASRALGANEQFF. The sequenced CDR3 bases are TGTGCCAGCAGGGCTTTAGGGGCCAATGAG.

Turning to this clone: The observed sequence ends 3 residues before the CDR3 terminus, with the missing tail filled in from the germline J gene. The V call is TRBV6-1, the J call TRBJ1-6; no firm D call. The CDR3 runs 13 residues. V dropped 1 base and J dropped 5 bases, with 3 bases sitting between them. Germline V gene lookup returns CDR1 MNHNS and CDR2 SASEGT. The CDR3: CASSEVDNSPLHF. CDR3 DNA, as far as it was read: TGTGCCAGCAGTGAAGTCGATAATTCACCC.

In regard to this clone: The read gets to within 3 residues of the CDR3 end, and the germline J gene fills in the rest. The rearrangement uses TRBV7-2 and TRBJ2-7, with TRBD2 as a possible D gene (5 bases). This CDR3 has 13 amino acids. Per the germline V gene, CDR1 is SGHTA and CDR2 is FQGNSA. Trimming took 5 bases from V and 2 from J, leaving 10 bases between them. Partial CDR3 DNA: TGTGCCAGCAGCCCACTAGTAACCTACGAG. Its translation: CASSPLVTYE. The whole CDR3 reads CASSPLVTYEQYF. Looking up the rest from reference TRBV7-2 and TRBJ2-7 gives the full variable domain: GAGVSQSPSNKVTEKGKDVELRCDPISGHTALYWYRQSLGQGLEFLIYFQGNSAPDKSGLPSDRFSAERTGGSVSTLTIQRTQQEDSAVYLCASSPLVTYEQYFGPGTRLTVT.

Regarding this clone: The read ends 3 residues early relative to the CDR3; the germline J gene fills the gap. The J gene is TRBJ2-3, the V gene TRBV20-1, with D possibly matching TRBD1 (6 bases). The germline CDR1 and CDR2 sequences are DFQATT and SNEGSKA (reference sequence). The V and J ends lost 1 base and 7 bases respectively, with 12 bases between them. The CDR3 totals 13 residues. The CDR3 reads CSARGGTGHTQYF. The DNA read from the CDR3 is TGCAGTGCTAGAGGAGGAACAGGGCATACG.

Worth noting for this clone: The CDR3 goes on 3 residues after the read ends, and that part is filled in from the germline J gene. V usage is TRBV7-2 and J usage is TRBJ2-7; 8 bases map to TRBD1. J was trimmed by 3 bases and V by 5 bases; bases with no gene match: 3. Looked up from germline, CDR1 is SGHTA and CDR2 is FQGNSA. This CDR3 contains 13 residues. The part of the CDR3 DNA that was read is TGTGCCAGCAGCAGGACAGGGAACTACGAG. This sequence encodes CASSRTGNYE. The whole CDR3 reads CASSRTGNYEQYF. Based on the CDR3 plus reference TRBV7-2 and TRBJ2-7, the full variable domain is GAGVSQSPSNKVTEKGKDVELRCDPISGHTALYWYRQSLGQGLEFLIYFQGNSAPDKSGLPSDRFSAERTGGSVSTLTIQRTQQEDSAVYLCASSRTGNYEQYFGPGTRLTVT.

As to this clone: The read terminates 3 residues ahead of where the CDR3 ends, so the germline J gene completes it. The V gene is TRBV18, the J gene TRBJ2-1; D perhaps matches TRBD1 (5 bases). Germline CDR1 reads KGHSH; CDR2 reads LQKENI. The CDR3 loop spans 15 amino acids. V was trimmed by 0 bases and J by 5 bases, leaving 11 bases between them. CDR3 protein: CASSPPSGWDNEQFF. Partial CDR3 DNA: TGTGCCAGCTCACCACCGTCAGGGTGGGACAATGAG.

Remarks on this clone: The CDR3 end falls 3 residues outside the read, so it is completed with the germline J gene. The V gene is TRBV7-8, the J gene TRBJ1-2; 9 bases line up with TRBD1. Germline CDR1 and CDR2: SGHVS and FQNEAQ. This CDR3 contains 17 residues. The junction had 14 bases not matched to a gene; V was cut back by 3 bases and J by 6 bases. The CDR3 is CASSLSPAGGQGDGYTF. CDR3 bases read: TGTGCCAGCAGCTTGTCACCGGCAGGGGGACAGGGAGATGGC.

Regarding this clone: From the germline J gene comes the end of the CDR3, since the read stops 3 residues before it. This chain uses TRBV5-1 with TRBJ2-3; 7 nucleotides agree with TRBD1. Germline lookup yields CDR1 SGHRS and CDR2 YFSETQ. Unmatched junction bases numbered 0, after V lost 0 bases and J lost 5 bases. The CDR3 is made up of 13 amino acids. The CDR3 region is CASSLDRGDTQYF. The covered CDR3 bases are TGCGCCAGCAGCTTGGACAGGGGAGATACG.

CDR3 sequence reads: CASSPLASGRTGELFF. The part of the CDR3 DNA that was read is TGTGCCAGCTCACCATTGGCTAGCGGGAGGACCGGGGAG. The V call is TRBV18, the J call TRBJ2-2; 11 bases line up with TRBD2. The read gets to within 3 residues of the CDR3 end, and the germline J gene fills in the rest. The germline V gene encodes CDR1 KGHSH and CDR2 LQKENI. The CDR3 covers 16 residues. The J segment lost 5 bases and the V segment lost 2 bases, leaving 4 bases of the junction unmatched.

On this clone itself: The CDR3 goes on 3 residues after the read ends, and that part is filled in from the germline J gene. V gene TRBV7-9 combines with J gene TRBJ1-2, with 9 positions matching TRBD1. Germline V CDR1 and CDR2: SEHNR, FQNEAQ (reference sequence). The J segment lost 7 bases and the V segment lost 1 base, leaving 4 bases of the junction unmatched. The CDR3 spans 14 residues. The CDR3 sequence is CASSLGDRASGYTF. The part of the CDR3 DNA that was read is TGTGCCAGCAGCTTAGGGGACAGGGCTTCTGGC. Full variable domain (rest looked up from reference TRBV7-9 and TRBJ1-2): DTGVSQNPRHKITKRGQNVTFRCDPISEHNRLYWYRQTLGQGPEFLTYFQNEAQLEKSRLLSDRFSAERPKGSFSTLEIQRTEQGDSAMYLCASSLGDRASGYTFGSGTRLTVV.

The CDR3 protein is CACVASGQETQYF. The DNA read from the CDR3 is TGTGCCTGTGTAGCTAGCGGACAAGAGACC. J is TRBJ2-5 and V is TRBV30; 7 bases are a match to TRBD2. The CDR3 is cut off 3 residues early in the read; its end comes from the germline J gene. V was clipped by 6 bases and J by 2 bases; unmatched bases: 6. Germline lookup yields CDR1 GTSNPN and CDR2 SVGIG (reference sequence). The CDR3 runs to 13 residues.

With respect to this clone: Read data end 3 residues before the CDR3 end; the end is taken from the germline J gene. This chain links TRBV5-6 with TRBJ1-2; 10 nucleotides align to TRBD1. CDR1 and CDR2 from the germline V gene are SGHDT and YYEEEE. This CDR3 comprises 15 residues. V shed 4 bases and J 2 bases; nucleotides not matched to a gene: 5. CDR3 DNA, as far as it was read: TGTGCCAGCAGCCAAGACAGGGGGCCAAACTATGGC. This encodes CASSQDRGPNYG. In full, the CDR3 reads CASSQDRGPNYGYTF.

As for this clone: The observed sequence ends 3 residues before the CDR3 terminus, with the missing tail filled in from the germline J gene. The chain uses TRBV2 and TRBJ2-6, with D unresolved. The CDR3 is 15 amino acids. The germline CDR1 and CDR2 sequences are SNHLY and FYNNEI. The V end was cut by 4 bases, the J end by 2 bases, with 9 bases between. CDR3 bases read: TGTGCCAGCAGTGGAGGTAGGGCTGGGGCCAACGTC. It codes for CASSGGRAGANV. The full CDR3 protein is CASSGGRAGANVLTF.

Details on this clone: Read coverage stops 3 residues before the CDR3 terminus; the germline J gene supplies the remainder. This sequence joins TRBV18 and TRBJ2-7; 11 bases agree with TRBD2. Germline assignment: CDR1 KGHSH and CDR2 LQKENI. J lost 2 bases, V lost 2 bases, and 11 bases had no gene match. The CDR3 runs 18 residues. Incomplete CDR3 DNA: TGTGCCAGCTCACCAATTTCACTAGCGGGAGCGTCTACCTACGAG. As protein: CASSPISLAGASTYE. The full-length CDR3 reads as CASSPISLAGASTYEQYF.

Concerning this clone itself: The missing CDR3 end, 3 residues past where the read stops, is filled in from the germline J gene. The chain joins TRBV30 to TRBJ2-1; TRBD2 agrees at 9 bases. The ends lost 2 bases at V and 8 bases at J; junction bases unmatched: 4. This CDR3 has 13 amino acids. The germline gives CDR1 GTSNPN, CDR2 SVGIG (reference sequence). The CDR3 sequence: CAWSLAGADEQFF. CDR3 DNA, as far as it was read: TGTGCCTGGAGTTTAGCGGGAGCCGATGAG.

As to this clone: The CDR3 end is not reached by the read, which stops 3 residues before it; the germline J gene fills it in. The chain combines TRBV29-1 with TRBJ1-2; D possibly corresponds to TRBD1 (5 bases). CDR3 length equals 13 residues. Germline V lookup: CDR1 SQVTM, CDR2 ANQGSEA. CDR3 residues: CSVEREGAGGYTF. CDR3 DNA, as far as it was read: TGCAGCGTTGAGAGGGAAGGGGCTGGGGGC. Together with reference TRBV29-1 and TRBJ1-2, the CDR3 gives the full variable domain: SAVISQKPSRDICQRGTSLTIQCQVDSQVTMMFWYRQQPGQSLTLIATANQGSEATYESGFVIDKFPISRPNLTFSTLTVSNMSPEDSSIYLCSVEREGAGGYTFGSGTRLTVV.

Of note for this clone: The read is 3 residues too short to cover the CDR3 end, so that end is filled in from the germline J gene. The chain carries TRBV5-1 and TRBJ2-3, with D possibly TRBD2 on 6 matching bases. Between the trimmed V and J ends, which lost 2 bases and 2 bases, there was a span of 12 bases. Germline V gene data show CDR1 as SGHRS and CDR2 as YFSETQ. CDR3 length: 15 amino acids. The CDR3 bases that were read are TGCGCCAGCAGCTTCGGGCGGGGATCCACAGATACG. This sequence encodes CASSFGRGSTDT. The whole CDR3 region reads CASSFGRGSTDTQYF.

Comment on this clone: The read gets to within 3 residues of the CDR3 end, and the germline J gene fills in the rest. This chain uses TRBV20-1 with TRBJ1-2, with 8 bases matching TRBD1. This CDR3 contains 15 residues. Germline V gene lookup returns CDR1 DFQATT and CDR2 SNEGSKA (reference sequence). V shed 1 base, J shed 5 bases, and the junction held 9 bases outside the gene matches. The DNA read from the CDR3 is TGCAGTGCTAGAGTGGGCAGGGGGCAAGGTTATGGC. It codes for CSARVGRGQGYG. Given in full, the CDR3 is CSARVGRGQGYGYTF.

Notes on this clone: The read halts 3 residues ahead of the CDR3 end, with the missing end drawn from the germline J gene. The chain employs TRBV10-1 and TRBJ2-7, with TRBD1 matching 8 bases. Germline loops: CDR1 WNHNN, CDR2 SYGVQD (reference sequence). The junction had 5 bases not matched to a gene; V was cut back by 2 bases and J by 2 bases. This CDR3 spans 15 amino acids. CDR3 in amino acids: CASSEHRGSTYEQYF. The covered CDR3 bases are TGCGCCAGCAGTGAGCACAGGGGGAGTACCTACGAG.

Details on this clone: The CDR3 end falls 3 residues outside the read, so it is completed with the germline J gene. This chain links TRBV6-2 or TRBV6-3 with TRBJ1-6; D might be TRBD1 (6 bases). Germline V gives CDR1 MNHEY, CDR2 SVGEGT. This CDR3 spans 15 amino acids. V dropped 5 bases and J dropped 0 bases, with 8 bases sitting between them. CDR3 bases read: TGTGCCAGCAGTGACAGGAGCTCCTATAATTCACCC. Amino acid sequence: CASSDRSSYNSP. The whole CDR3 sequence reads CASSDRSSYNSPLHF.

Turning to this clone: Read sequence stops 3 residues before the CDR3 end, and the germline J gene provides the missing end. The V gene is TRBV29-1, the J gene TRBJ1-2; D might be TRBD1 (5 bases). CDR3 length: 14 residues. Between the trimmed V and J ends, which lost 2 bases and 7 bases, there was a span of 17 bases. CDR1 is SQVTM and CDR2 is ANQGSEA in the germline V gene. The DNA read from the CDR3 is TGCAGCGTTGAACCGGGGGGGACTTCCGCTGGC. As protein: CSVEPGGTSAG. The whole CDR3 sequence reads CSVEPGGTSAGYTF.

A remark on this clone: The read gets to within 3 residues of the CDR3 end, and the germline J gene fills in the rest. The rearrangement links TRBV18 to TRBJ2-7; tentatively, D is TRBD2 (6 bases). Germline V gene data show CDR1 as KGHSH and CDR2 as LQKENI. V lost 3 bases and J lost 1, with 10 bases in between. This CDR3 spans 14 amino acids. The CDR3 is CASSPQGTSYEQYF. The DNA read from the CDR3 is TGTGCCAGCTCACCTCAAGGGACTTCCTACGAG. Full variable domain (missing parts from reference TRBV18 and TRBJ2-7): NAGVMQNPRHLVRRRGQEARLRCSPMKGHSHVYWYRQLPEEGLKFMVYLQKENIIDESGMPKERFSAEFPKEGPSILRIQQVVRGDSAAYFCASSPQGTSYEQYFGPGTRLTVT.

Concerning this clone: The read is 3 residues too short to cover the CDR3 end, so that end is filled in from the germline J gene. The chain carries TRBV5-1 and TRBJ2-2; no reliable D call. The CDR3 covers 14 residues. Germline loops: CDR1 SGHRS, CDR2 YFSETQ. Between the trimmed V and J ends, which lost 6 bases and 0 bases, there was a span of 9 bases. The CDR3 protein is CASTPPTNTGELFF. The sequenced part of the CDR3 DNA is TGCGCCAGCACCCCCCCCACGAACACCGGGGAG.

A note on this clone: From the germline J gene comes the end of the CDR3, since the read stops 3 residues before it. The rearrangement joins TRBV7-2 to TRBJ2-5, with 7 bases that match TRBD2. With V trimmed by 6 bases and J by 2 bases, 6 bases remained unmatched. Germline V gene data show CDR1 as SGHTA and CDR2 as FQGNSA. The CDR3 consists of 14 residues. The CDR3 DNA, read in part, is TGTGCCAGCAGTCCGACTAGCTATCAAGAGACC. Translating gives CASSPTSYQET. The whole CDR3 sequence is CASSPTSYQETQYF.